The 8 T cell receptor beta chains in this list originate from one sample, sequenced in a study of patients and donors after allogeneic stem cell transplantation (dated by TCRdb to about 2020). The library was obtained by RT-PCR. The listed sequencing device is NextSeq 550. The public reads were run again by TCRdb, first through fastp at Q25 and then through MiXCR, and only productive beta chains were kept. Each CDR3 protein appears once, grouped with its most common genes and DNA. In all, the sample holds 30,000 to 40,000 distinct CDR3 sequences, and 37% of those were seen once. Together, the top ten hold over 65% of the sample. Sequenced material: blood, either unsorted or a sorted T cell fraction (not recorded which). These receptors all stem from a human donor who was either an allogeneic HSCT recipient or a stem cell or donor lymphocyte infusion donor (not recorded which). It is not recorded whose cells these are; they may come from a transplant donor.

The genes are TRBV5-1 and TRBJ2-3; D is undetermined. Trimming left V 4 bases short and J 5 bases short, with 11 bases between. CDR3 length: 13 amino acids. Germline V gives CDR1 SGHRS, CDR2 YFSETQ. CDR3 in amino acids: CASSREWGDTQYF. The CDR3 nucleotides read TGCGCCAGCAGCAGGGAATGGGGAGATACGCAGTATTTT.

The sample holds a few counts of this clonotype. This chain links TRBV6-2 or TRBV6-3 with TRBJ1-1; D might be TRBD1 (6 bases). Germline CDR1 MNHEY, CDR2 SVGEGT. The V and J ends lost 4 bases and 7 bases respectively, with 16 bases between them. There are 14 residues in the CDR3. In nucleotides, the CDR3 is TGTGCCAGCAGTTTCATACAGGGTGTGGGTGAAGCTTTCTTT. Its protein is CASSFIQGVGEAFF.

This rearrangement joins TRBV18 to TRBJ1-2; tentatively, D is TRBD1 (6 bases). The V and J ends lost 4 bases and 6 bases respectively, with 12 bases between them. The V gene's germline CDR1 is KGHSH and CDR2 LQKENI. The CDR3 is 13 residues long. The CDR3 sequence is CASSLTPGDGYTF. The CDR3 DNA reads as TGTGCCAGCTCACTCACCCCAGGGGATGGCTACACCTTC. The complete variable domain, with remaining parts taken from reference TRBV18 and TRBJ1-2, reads NAGVMQNPRHLVRRRGQEARLRCSPMKGHSHVYWYRQLPEEGLKFMVYLQKENIIDESGMPKERFSAEFPKEGPSILRIQQVVRGDSAAYFCASSLTPGDGYTFGSGTRLTVV.

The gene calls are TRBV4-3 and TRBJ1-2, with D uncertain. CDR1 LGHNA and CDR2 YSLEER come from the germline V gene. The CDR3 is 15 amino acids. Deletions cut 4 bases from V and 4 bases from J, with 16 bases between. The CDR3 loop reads CASSPLAQAGYGYTF. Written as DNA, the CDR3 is TGCGCCAGCAGCCCCCTAGCCCAGGCTGGCTATGGCTACACCTTC.

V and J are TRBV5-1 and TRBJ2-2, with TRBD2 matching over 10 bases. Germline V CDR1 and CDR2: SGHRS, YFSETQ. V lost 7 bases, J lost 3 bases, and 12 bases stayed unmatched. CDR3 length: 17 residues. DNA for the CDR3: TGCGCCAGCTCCCGGAAACTAGCGGGAACCGACACCGGGGAGCTGTTTTTT. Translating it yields CASSRKLAGTDTGELFF.

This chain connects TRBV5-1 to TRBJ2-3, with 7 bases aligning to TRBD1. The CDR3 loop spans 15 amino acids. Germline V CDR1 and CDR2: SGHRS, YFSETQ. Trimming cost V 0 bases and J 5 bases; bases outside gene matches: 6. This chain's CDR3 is CASSLVRGQGDTQYF. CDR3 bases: TGCGCCAGCAGCTTGGTGAGGGGGCAAGGAGATACGCAGTATTTT.

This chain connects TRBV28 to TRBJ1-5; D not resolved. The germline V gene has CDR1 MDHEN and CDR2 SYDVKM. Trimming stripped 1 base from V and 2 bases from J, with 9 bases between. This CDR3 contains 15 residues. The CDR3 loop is CASSLSARRNQPQHF. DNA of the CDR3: TGTGCCAGCAGTTTATCGGCCAGGCGCAATCAGCCCCAGCATTTT.

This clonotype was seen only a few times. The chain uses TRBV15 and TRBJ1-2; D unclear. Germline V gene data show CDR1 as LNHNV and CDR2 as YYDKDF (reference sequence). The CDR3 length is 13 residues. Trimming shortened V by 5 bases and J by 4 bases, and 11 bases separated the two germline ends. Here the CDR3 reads CATSPDGLYGYTF. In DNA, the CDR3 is TGTGCCACCAGCCCGGACGGACTCTATGGCTACACCTTC.